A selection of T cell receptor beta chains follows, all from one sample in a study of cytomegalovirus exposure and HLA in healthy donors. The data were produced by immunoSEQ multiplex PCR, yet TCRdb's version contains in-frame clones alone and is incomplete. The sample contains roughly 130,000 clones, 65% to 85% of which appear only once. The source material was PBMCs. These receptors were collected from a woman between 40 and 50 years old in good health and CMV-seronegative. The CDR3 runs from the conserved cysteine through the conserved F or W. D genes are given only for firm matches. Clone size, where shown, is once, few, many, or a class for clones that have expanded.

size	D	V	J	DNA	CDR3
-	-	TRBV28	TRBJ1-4	TGTGCCAGCAGTCCTCAGGGCGGGGATGAAAAACTGTTTTTT	CASSPQGGDEKLFF
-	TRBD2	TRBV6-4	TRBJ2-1	TGTGCCAGCAGTGACGAATGGGGGACTACCAATGAGCAGTTCTTC	CASSDEWGTTNEQFF
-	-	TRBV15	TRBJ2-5	TGTGCCACCAGCAGAGAAGCGGTGGGGGAGACCCAGTACTTC	CATSREAVGETQYF
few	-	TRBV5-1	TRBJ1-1	TGCGCCAGCAGCAGCGGCAGGGGATTGAACACTGAAGCTTTCTTT	CASSSGRGLNTEAFF
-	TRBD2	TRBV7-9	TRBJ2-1	TGTGCCAGCAGCTCTCGAGCGGGAGGCACTAACAATGAGCAGTTCTTC	CASSSRAGGTNNEQFF
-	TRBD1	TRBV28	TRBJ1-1	TGTGCCAGCAGTTTAAGGGGGCGCAGATGGACTGAAGCTTTCTTT	CASSLRGRRWTEAFF
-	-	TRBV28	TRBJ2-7	TGTGCCAGCAGTTTCAAGCGGAGAAGCTCCTACGAGCAGTACTTC	CASSFKRRSSYEQYF
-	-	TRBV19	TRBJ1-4	TGTGCCACCAGGGATTTGGGAAGTGAAAAACTGTTTTTT	CATRDLGSEKLFF
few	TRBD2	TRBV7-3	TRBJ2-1	TGTGCCAGCAGCTTAGAACTAGCGGAGCCGTACAATGAGCAGTTCTTC	CASSLELAEPYNEQFF
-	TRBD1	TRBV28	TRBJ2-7	TGTGCCAGCGTAGGGACAGCTCGATACGAGCAGTACTTC	CASVGTARYEQYF
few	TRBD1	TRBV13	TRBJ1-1	TGTGCCAGCAGCTTCGGGACAGGAACTTCAAACACTGAAGCTTTCTTT	CASSFGTGTSNTEAFF
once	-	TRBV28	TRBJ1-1	TGTGCCATCGGGGAAGGGAACAGGAACACTGAAGCTTTCTTT	CAIGEGNRNTEAFF
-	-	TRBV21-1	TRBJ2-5	TGTGCCAGCAGCAGTCTCTGCGGGACAGGGATCGTAGAGACCCAGTACTTC	CASSSLCGTGIVETQYF
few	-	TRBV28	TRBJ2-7	TGTGCCAGCAGTTCCATTCAAGAGGAATACGAGCAGTACTTC	CASSSIQEEYEQYF
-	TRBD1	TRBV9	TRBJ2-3	TGTGCCAGCAGCGTCGGGACAGGCAGCACAGATACGCAGTATTTT	CASSVGTGSTDTQYF
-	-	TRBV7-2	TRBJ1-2	TGTGCCAGCAGCGGCGGGGCTGGCTACACCTTC	CASSGGAGYTF
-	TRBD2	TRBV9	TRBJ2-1	TGTGCCAGCAGCGTACGACTAGCGGGAGTGGGTCAGAATGAGCAGTTCTTC	CASSVRLAGVGQNEQFF
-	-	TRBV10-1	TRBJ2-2	TGCGCCAGCAGTGAGTCGGGGCTAGGAAGTGCCGGGGAGCTGTTTTTT	CASSESGLGSAGELFF
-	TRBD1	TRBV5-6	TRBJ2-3	TGTGCCAGCAGCGGACAGACAGGGTTCACAGATACGCAGTATTTT	CASSGQTGFTDTQYF
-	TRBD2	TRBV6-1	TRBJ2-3	TGTGCCAGCGCGGGACTAGCGGGCACAGATACGCAGTATTTT	CASAGLAGTDTQYF
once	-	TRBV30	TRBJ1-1	TGTGCCTGGAGTGTACGCCACGGCGGGGGAGCTTTCTTT	CAWSVRHGGGAFF
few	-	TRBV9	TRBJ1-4	TGTGCCAGCTCAACAGGGTCGGGAGAAAAACTGTTTTTT	CASSTGSGEKLFF
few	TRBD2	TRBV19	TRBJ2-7	TGTGCCAGTAGTACTTATAGCGGGAGCTCCTACGAGCAGTACTTC	CASSTYSGSSYEQYF
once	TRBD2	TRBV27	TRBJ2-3	TGTGCCAGCACCACCTATAGCGGGAGCACAGATACGCAGTATTTT	CASTTYSGSTDTQYF
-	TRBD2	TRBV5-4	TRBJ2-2	TGTGCCAGCAATCTAGCGGGGAGGAACACCGGGGAGCTGTTTTTT	CASNLAGRNTGELFF
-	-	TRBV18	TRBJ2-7	TGTGCCAGCTCACCGCGGAGAGGCTACGAGCAGTACTTC	CASSPRRGYEQYF
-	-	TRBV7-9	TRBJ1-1	TGTGCCAGCAGCCGGGGGGGGACTGAAGCTTTCTTT	CASSRGGTEAFF
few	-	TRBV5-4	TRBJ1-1	TGTGCCAGCGGAACCAGGGGCAAGGACACTGAAGCTTTCTTT	CASGTRGKDTEAFF
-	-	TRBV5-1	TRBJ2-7	TGCGCCAGCAGCCCCGCTCTCCGGAGAGAAGACGAGCAGTACTTC	CASSPALRREDEQYF
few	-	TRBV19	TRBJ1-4	TGTGCCAGTAGAGACCGGGACAAAGGAGAAAAACTGTTTTTT	CASRDRDKGEKLFF
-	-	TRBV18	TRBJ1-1	TGTGCCAGCTCACCATCGGAGGGGGAGGGCACTGAAGCTTTCTTT	CASSPSEGEGTEAFF
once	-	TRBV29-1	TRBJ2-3	TGCAGCGTTGACGGAGCAAGCACGGATACGCAGTATTTT	CSVDGASTDTQYF
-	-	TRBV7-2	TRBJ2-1	TGTGCCAGCAGCTTAGGAACTAGTTTCGTAAATGAGCAGTTCTTC	CASSLGTSFVNEQFF
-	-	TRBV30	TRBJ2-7	TGTGCCTGGAGTGTACAGGGTTACGAGCAGTACTTC	CAWSVQGYEQYF
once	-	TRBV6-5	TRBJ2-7	TGTGCCAGCAGTTCGAGGTACGAGCAGTACTTC	CASSSRYEQYF
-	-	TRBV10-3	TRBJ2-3	TGTGCCATCAGTGCGGCAGGTTCCGATACGCAGTATTTT	CAISAAGSDTQYF
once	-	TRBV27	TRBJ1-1	TGTGCCAGCAGTCCACAAGACAGCCCCGGGGCTTTCTTT	CASSPQDSPGAFF
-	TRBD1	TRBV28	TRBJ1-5	TGTGCCAGCAGTCCTCGACAGGGCTGGGAGCCCCAGCATTTT	CASSPRQGWEPQHF
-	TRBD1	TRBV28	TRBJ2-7	TGTGCCAGCAGGCCGGGACAGGCTGGGTACGAGCAGTACTTC	CASRPGQAGYEQYF
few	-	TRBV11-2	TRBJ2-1	TGTGCCAGCAGCTACGATCGAGGGTGGAGCAATGAGCAGTTCTTC	CASSYDRGWSNEQFF
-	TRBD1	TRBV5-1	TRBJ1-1	TGCGCCAGCAGCGGGACAGCGAACACTGAAGCTTTCTTT	CASSGTANTEAFF
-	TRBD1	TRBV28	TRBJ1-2	TGTGCCAGCAGCTCTTTGGACATACGGGACAGCTTTGAAAGGGGTCATGGCTACACCTTC	CASSSLDIRDSFERGHGYTF
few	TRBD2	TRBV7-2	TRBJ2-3	TGTGCCAGCAGCTTAGAGGGGAAGCGGGGGGGCACAGATACGCAGTATTTT	CASSLEGKRGGTDTQYF
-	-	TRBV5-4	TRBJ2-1	TGTGCCAGCAGCTTCCAGGGCAATGAGCAGTTCTTC	CASSFQGNEQFF
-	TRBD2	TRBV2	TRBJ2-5	TGTGCCAGCATGCGACTAGCGGGAGGAGAGACCCAGTACTTC	CASMRLAGGETQYF
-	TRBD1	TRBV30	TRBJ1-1	TGTGCCTGGAAGGGACAGGGATGGGGGACTGAAGCTTTCTTT	CAWKGQGWGTEAFF